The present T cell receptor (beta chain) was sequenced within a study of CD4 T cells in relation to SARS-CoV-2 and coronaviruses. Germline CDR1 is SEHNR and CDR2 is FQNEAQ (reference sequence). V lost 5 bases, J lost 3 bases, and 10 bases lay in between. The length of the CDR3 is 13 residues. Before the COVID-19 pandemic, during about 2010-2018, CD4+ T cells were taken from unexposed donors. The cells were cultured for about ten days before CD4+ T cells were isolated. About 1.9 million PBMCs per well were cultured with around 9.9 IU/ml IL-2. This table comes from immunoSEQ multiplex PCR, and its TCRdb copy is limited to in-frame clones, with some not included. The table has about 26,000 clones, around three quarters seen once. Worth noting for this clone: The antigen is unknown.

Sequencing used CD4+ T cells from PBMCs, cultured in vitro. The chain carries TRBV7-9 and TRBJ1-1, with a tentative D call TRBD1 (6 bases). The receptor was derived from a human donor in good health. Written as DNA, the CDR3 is TGTGCCAGCAGCCTATCAGGGGACACTGAAGCTTTCTTT. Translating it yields CASSLSGDTEAFF.